Each of the 7 T cell receptor beta chains below was sequenced from the same sample in a study of circulating CD8 cells and anti-PD-1 response in melanoma. TCR libraries were prepared from around 14 ng of total RNA with the QIAseq Immune Repertoire TCR panel. TCRdb ran MiXCR on the reads and lists one entry per CDR3 protein. The repertoire holds about 1,000 distinct CDR3 sequences, with roughly 4% as singletons. Sorting of live CD3+CD8+TCRalphabeta+ cells by PD-1 and/or TIGIT gave four subsets. The starting material was CD8+ T cells from PBMCs, obtained at baseline or after one month of anti-PD-1 therapy (not recorded which). The receptors were sampled from a human donor with melanoma.

This rearrangement joins TRBV29-1 to TRBJ1-2; D uncertain. Trimming left V 7 bases short and J 8 bases short, with 8 bases between. The CDR3 totals 9 residues. Germline CDR1 reads SQVTM; CDR2 reads ANQGSEA. CDR3 residues: CSAPPGYTF. In nucleotides, the CDR3 is TGCAGCGCCCCCCCGGGCTACACCTTC.

The chain employs TRBV2 and TRBJ2-7; a weak D match, TRBD2 (5 bases). The CDR3 contains 12 residues. CDR1 is SNHLY and CDR2 is FYNNEI in the germline V gene. Between the trimmed V and J ends, which lost 8 bases and 0 bases, there was a span of 8 bases. DNA of the CDR3: TGTGCCAGCCAGAGGGCCTCCTACGAGCAGTACTTC. It codes for CASQRASYEQYF.

This clonotype came up a few times. A much larger clone differs from this one at a single base, so this may be a read error. The rearrangement uses TRBV27 and TRBJ2-7; D remains unclear. With 0 bases removed from V and 2 bases from J, the gap between germline ends came to 8 bases. Germline lookup yields CDR1 MNHEY and CDR2 SMNVEV (reference sequence). The CDR3 extends over 14 amino acids. The CDR3, as DNA: TGTGCCAGCAGTTTATCCGCCATCCCCTACGAGCAGTACTTC. Protein sequence: CASSLSAIPYEQYF.

As for this clonotype: A much more abundant neighbour one base away suggests this may be a read error. J is TRBJ1-6 and V is TRBV19, with D perhaps TRBD1 (6 bases). The CDR3 covers 11 residues. V was trimmed by 11 bases and J by 16 bases, leaving 18 bases between them. Germline V gene lookup returns CDR1 LNHDA and CDR2 SQIVND (reference sequence). The CDR3 region is CAGSTGQYLHF. Written as DNA, the CDR3 is TGTGCCGGCTCCACCGGACAGTATCTCCACTTT.

In this sample, this clonotype is medium-sized (0.01 to 0.1%). The chain links TRBV24-1 to TRBJ2-5; 9 bases are shared with TRBD1. CDR3 size: 13 residues. Germline CDR1 reads KGHDR; CDR2 reads SFDVKD. With 10 bases clipped from V and 3 bases from J, the junction kept 5 bases outside the gene matches. The CDR3 bases are TGTGCCACGGGCACAGGGGGCAAAGAGACCCAGTACTTC. Translated, it gives CATGTGGKETQYF.

By frequency in the sample, this clonotype is medium-sized. The chain has TRBV29-1 and TRBJ2-7, with D perhaps matching TRBD1 (5 bases). The CDR3 consists of 14 residues. Germline V gives CDR1 SQVTM, CDR2 ANQGSEA. Trimming removed 3 bases at V and 0 bases at J, with 12 bases between. DNA of the CDR3: TGCAGCGTTGATTCAGGGATTAGCTCCTACGAGCAGTACTTC. This gives the protein CSVDSGISSYEQYF.

The J gene is TRBJ2-3, the V gene TRBV19; maybe TRBD2 (5 bases). The CDR3 has 13 amino acids. CDR1 is LNHDA, CDR2 SQIVND, per germline (reference sequence). The ends were cut back, 7 bases at V and 6 bases at J, with 14 bases in the middle. CDR3 sequence: CASKASPGDTQYF. In DNA, the CDR3 is TGTGCCAGTAAGGCCAGCCCGGGGGATACGCAGTATTTT.